This T cell receptor (beta chain) is from a study of identical twins. Broader study findings: Abundant beta clonotypes from cord blood bore fewer insertions; memory repertoires lacked this pattern. Beta out-of-frame sequences showed weaker excess sharing between twins. Out-of-frame alpha sequences shared between twins exhibited an excess of low generation probability.

This clonotype appeared a single time. Its antigen is unidentified. A universal primer site was incorporated via template switching, and the cDNA contained unique molecular identifiers. A single record per CDR3 protein comes from TCRdb applying MiXCR to the 5' RACE reads. The sample contains 130,000 to 150,000 distinct CDR3 sequences, approximately 4% of which appear only once. The CDR3 spans 15 residues. From germline, CDR1 is KGHSH and CDR2 LQKENI. After removal of 0 bases from V and 7 bases from J, the junction contained 4 bases not matched to a gene. The sequence was collected from a young man in good health. The rearrangement links TRBV18 to TRBJ2-1; TRBD2 aligns across 9 bases. Sequences were obtained from memory T cells sorted from blood. CDR3 region: CASSPPLAGLNEQFF. The CDR3 nucleotides are TGTGCCAGCTCACCACCCCTAGCGGGGCTAAATGAGCAGTTCTTC. Using reference TRBV18 and TRBJ2-1 for the parts outside the CDR3, the full variable domain is NAGVMQNPRHLVRRRGQEARLRCSPMKGHSHVYWYRQLPEEGLKFMVYLQKENIIDESGMPKERFSAEFPKEGPSILRIQQVVRGDSAAYFCASSPPLAGLNEQFFGPGTRLTVL.